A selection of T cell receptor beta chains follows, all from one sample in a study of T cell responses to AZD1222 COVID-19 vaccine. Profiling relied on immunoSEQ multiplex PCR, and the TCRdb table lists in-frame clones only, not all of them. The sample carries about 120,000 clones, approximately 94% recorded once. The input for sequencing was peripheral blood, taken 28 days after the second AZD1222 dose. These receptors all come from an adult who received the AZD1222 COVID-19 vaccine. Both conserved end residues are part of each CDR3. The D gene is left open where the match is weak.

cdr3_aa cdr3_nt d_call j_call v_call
CASSGTGESYNEQFF TGCGCCAGCAGTGGAACGGGGGAATCCTACAATGAGCAGTTCTTC NA TRBJ2-1 TRBV10-1
CASSQGTGGGETQYF TGTGCCAGCAGCCAAGGGACAGGGGGAGGAGAGACCCAGTACTTC TRBD1 TRBJ2-5 TRBV3-1/TRBV3-2
CASSFTGEQPQHF TGTGCCAGCAGCTTTACGGGGGAGCAGCCCCAGCATTTT NA TRBJ1-5 TRBV7-2
CSASGVRTGGYTF TGCAGTGCTAGTGGGGTGAGGACAGGGGGCTACACCTTC TRBD1 TRBJ1-2 TRBV20-1
CASSLGQVSANSPLHF TGCGCCAGCAGCCTTGGACAGGTATCGGCAAATTCACCCCTCCACTTT TRBD1 TRBJ1-6 TRBV5-1
CASSPGGIGELFF TGTGCCAGCAGCCCAGGGGGTATCGGGGAGCTGTTTTTT TRBD1 TRBJ2-2 TRBV5-4
CASSPGATGELFF TGTGCCAGCAGTCCCGGGGCAACCGGGGAGCTGTTTTTT NA TRBJ2-2 TRBV6-2/TRBV6-3
CASSIPGNTIYF TGTGCCAGTAGTATACCTGGAAACACCATATATTTT NA TRBJ1-3 TRBV19
CASGPGGEQYF TGTGCCAGCGGACCGGGAGGGGAGCAGTACTTC TRBD2 TRBJ2-7 TRBV6-5
CASSLSGQRFNYGYTF TGTGCCAGCAGTTTATCGGGACAGCGCTTTAACTATGGCTACACCTTC TRBD1 TRBJ1-2 TRBV27
CASIFSHLVEPQHF TGTGCCAGCATCTTCTCCCACCTAGTTGAGCCCCAGCATTTT NA TRBJ1-5 TRBV6-1
CASSFSNEQFF TGTGCCAGCAGTTTCAGCAATGAGCAGTTCTTC NA TRBJ2-1 TRBV12-3/TRBV12-4
CASSVSGANTGELFF TGTGCCAGCAGCGTTAGCGGGGCGAACACCGGGGAGCTGTTTTTT TRBD2 TRBJ2-2 TRBV7-2
CSVAGGSEKLFF TGCAGCGTTGCGGGGGGCTCTGAAAAACTGTTTTTT NA TRBJ1-4 TRBV29-1
CASSTGQEWGRTEAFF TGCGCCAGCAGCACGGGACAGGAATGGGGGCGGACTGAAGCTTTCTTT TRBD1 TRBJ1-1 TRBV5-1
CASSLASHTGRGNEQFF TGCGCCAGCAGCTTGGCCTCGCACACAGGGAGGGGGAATGAGCAGTTCTTC NA TRBJ2-1 TRBV5-1
CASSPGGAVTYEQFF TGTGCCAGCAGTCCCGGGGGCGCGGTTACCTATGAGCAGTTCTTC NA TRBJ2-1 TRBV9